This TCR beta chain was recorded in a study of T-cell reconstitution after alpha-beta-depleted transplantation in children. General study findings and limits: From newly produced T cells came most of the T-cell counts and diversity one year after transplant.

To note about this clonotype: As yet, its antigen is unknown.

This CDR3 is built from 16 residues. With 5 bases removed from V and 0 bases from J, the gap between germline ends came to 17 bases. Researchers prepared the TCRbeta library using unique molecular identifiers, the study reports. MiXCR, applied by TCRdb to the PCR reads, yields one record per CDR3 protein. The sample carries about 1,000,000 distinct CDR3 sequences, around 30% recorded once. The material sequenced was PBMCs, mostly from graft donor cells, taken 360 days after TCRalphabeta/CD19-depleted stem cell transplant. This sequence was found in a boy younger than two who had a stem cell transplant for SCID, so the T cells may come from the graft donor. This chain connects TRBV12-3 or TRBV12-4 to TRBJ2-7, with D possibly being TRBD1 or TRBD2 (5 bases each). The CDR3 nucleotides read TGTGCCAGCAGTCCCTGGGGACGGGGAATCTCCTACGAGCAGTACTTC. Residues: CASSPWGRGISYEQYF.